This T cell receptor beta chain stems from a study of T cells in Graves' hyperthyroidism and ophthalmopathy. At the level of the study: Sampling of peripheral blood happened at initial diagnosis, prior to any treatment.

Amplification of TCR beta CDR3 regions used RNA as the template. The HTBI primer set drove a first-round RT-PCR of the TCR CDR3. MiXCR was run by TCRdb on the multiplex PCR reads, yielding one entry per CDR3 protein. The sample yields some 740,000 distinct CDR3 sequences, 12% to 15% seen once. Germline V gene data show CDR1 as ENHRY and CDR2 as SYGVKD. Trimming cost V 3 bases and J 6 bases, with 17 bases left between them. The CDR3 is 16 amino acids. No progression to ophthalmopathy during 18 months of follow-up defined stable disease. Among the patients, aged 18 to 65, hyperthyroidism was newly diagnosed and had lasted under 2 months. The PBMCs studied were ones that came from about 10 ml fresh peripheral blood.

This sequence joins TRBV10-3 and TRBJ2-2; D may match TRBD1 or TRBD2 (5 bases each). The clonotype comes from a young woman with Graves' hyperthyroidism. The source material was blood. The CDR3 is CAISDSTVSGPGELFF. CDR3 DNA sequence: TGTGCCATCAGTGACTCCACAGTGTCGGGACCCGGGGAGCTGTTTTTT.